This TCR beta chain was documented in a study of PD-L1 blockade in urothelial cancer. Study context: Between 0 and 3 prior chemotherapy regimens had been given to patients. Blood was tested 3 weeks (second dose) and 6 weeks into treatment. Blood samples had a median of 141,255 T cells. Study results and limitations: Patients with durable benefit had greater blood expansion of tumor-associated TCR clones 3 weeks into treatment.

Sequencing used immunoSEQ multiplex PCR; TCRdb keeps in-frame clones, though not all of them. Among tens of thousands of clones listed, approximately 87% were seen once. Trimming left V 4 bases short and J 7 bases short, with 20 bases between. Germline V gene lookup returns CDR1 SGHDT and CDR2 YYEEEE. The CDR3 totals 16 residues. A note on this clone: Its antigen is currently unknown.

This receptor was obtained from a man aged 50-60 years with urothelial cancer. The sample was PBMCs, taken around atezolizumab (anti-PD-L1) treatment. The rearrangement uses TRBV5-6 and TRBJ1-4, with D possibly matching TRBD1 (6 bases). The CDR3 region has the DNA TGTGCCAGCAGCCCCTCGACAGGCGTGGTGGGTGAAAAACTGTTTTTT. Amino acid sequence: CASSPSTGVVGEKLFF.